The clone carrying this TCR beta chain was seen ten or more times. Antigen unknown. One entry per CDR3 protein results from TCRdb running MiXCR on the 5' RACE reads. This table holds a few hundred thousand distinct CDR3 sequences, roughly 5.2% found once. Germline V lookup: CDR1 SGHRS, CDR2 YFSETQ. V lost 0 bases and J 6 bases, leaving 10 bases between the germline ends. The CDR3 is 14 amino acids. These data are taken from a study of T cells after yellow fever vaccination. Overall study context: When fractions had low cell numbers, they were prepared with SMART-Seq v4 Ultra Low Input. Study results and limitations: Contaminants from the bulk population, in the form of abundant clonotypes, could be found in FACS-sorted repertoires.

The J gene is TRBJ2-1, the V gene TRBV5-1; no firm D call. This clonotype was sampled from a man aged 18-30 years who received the YFV17D yellow fever vaccine. The sample was CD4+ T cells sorted from PBMCs, taken on the day of the yellow fever booster vaccination. The CDR3 DNA reads TGCGCCAGCAGCTTGGGGGAACGCACCAATGAGCAGTTCTTC. Translated: CASSLGERTNEQFF.